One and the same sample provided the 28 T cell receptor beta chains below, sequenced in a study of neurological immune-mediated disorders. A single record per CDR3 protein comes from TCRdb applying MiXCR to the 5' RACE reads. Of roughly 16,000 distinct CDR3 sequences detected, approximately 8.7% appear once; the ten largest clones hold around 40%. The material sequenced was CD8+ T cells from blood. Receptors originate from a man aged 50 to 59 in good health.

This clonotype appeared many times. The V call is TRBV7-6, the J call TRBJ2-7; perhaps D is TRBD1 or TRBD2 (5 bases each). This CDR3 comprises 14 residues. With 2 bases removed from V and 0 bases from J, the gap between germline ends came to 8 bases. Germline V gene data show CDR1 as SGHVS and CDR2 as FNYEAQ. The CDR3 DNA reads as TGTGCCAGCAGCTTATGGGGGAGCTCCTACGAGCAGTACTTC. Protein: CASSLWGSSYEQYF. The full variable domain, rest sourced from reference TRBV7-6 and TRBJ2-7, is GAGVSQSPRYKVTKRGQDVALRCDPISGHVSLYWYRQALGQGPEFLTYFNYEAQQDKSGLPNDRFSAERPEGSISTLTIQRTEQRDSAMYRCASSLWGSSYEQYFGPGTRLTVT.

This clonotype was recorded many times. The V and J genes are TRBV20-1 and TRBJ2-3; TRBD2 matches at 10 bases. Germline CDR1 and CDR2: DFQATT and SNEGSKA (reference sequence). V was clipped by 1 base and J by 5 bases; unmatched bases: 6. The length of the CDR3 is 15 residues. The CDR3 DNA sequence: TGCAGTGCTAGAGCGCTAGCGGGGGTGATAGATACGCAGTATTTT. This translates into CSARALAGVIDTQYF.

This clonotype was picked up many times. The V and J genes are TRBV6-1 and TRBJ2-5; TRBD2 aligns across 9 bases. The CDR3 spans 16 residues. With V trimmed by 2 bases and J by 4 bases, 8 bases remained unmatched. Germline V gene lookup returns CDR1 MNHNS and CDR2 SASEGT. CDR3 DNA sequence: TGTGCCAGCAGTGAATTGGTAGCGGGAGTAGGAGAGACCCAGTACTTC. Residues: CASSELVAGVGETQYF.

Many counts were recorded for this clonotype. This chain connects TRBV7-9 to TRBJ1-1, with D possibly being TRBD1 (5 bases). This CDR3 comprises 13 residues. Germline CDR1 is SEHNR and CDR2 is FQNEAQ (reference sequence). Between the trimmed V and J ends, which lost 7 bases and 4 bases, there was a span of 13 bases. As DNA, the CDR3 is TGTGCCAGCACCGAAGCGGGGGGCACTGAAGCTTTCTTT. This sequence encodes CASTEAGGTEAFF.

This clonotype has only a few counts. The V call is TRBV19, the J call TRBJ2-1; tentatively, D is TRBD2 (5 bases). V dropped 1 base and J dropped 8 bases, with 15 bases sitting between them. The CDR3 runs 15 residues. Germline CDR1 and CDR2: LNHDA and SQIVND (reference sequence). CDR3 DNA sequence: TGTGCCAGTAGTATAGGTTGGCAGACCGGGGATGAGCAGTTCTTC. Protein sequence: CASSIGWQTGDEQFF.

The gene calls are TRBV27 and TRBJ1-1; D is undetermined. Trimming took 3 bases from V and 6 from J, leaving 11 bases between them. Germline lookup yields CDR1 MNHEY and CDR2 SMNVEV (reference sequence). The CDR3 spans 13 residues. The CDR3 reads CASSFAGSAEAFF. CDR3 nucleotide sequence: TGTGCCAGCAGTTTCGCGGGGTCCGCTGAAGCTTTCTTT.

This clonotype appeared many times. The chain joins TRBV5-1 to TRBJ2-7, with a possible D match to TRBD1 (6 bases). V was cut by 6 bases and J by 1 base, with 20 bases left in between. Germline loops: CDR1 SGHRS, CDR2 YFSETQ. The CDR3 has 16 residues. Here the CDR3 reads CASNGRSAGESYEQYF. The CDR3 nucleotides read TGCGCCAGCAACGGCAGGTCGGCAGGGGAATCCTACGAGCAGTACTTC.

This clonotype was observed many times. The chain combines TRBV20-1 with TRBJ2-7; TRBD2 agrees at 13 bases. CDR1 DFQATT and CDR2 SNEGSKA come from the germline V gene (reference sequence). J gave up 3 bases and V 6 bases, and 5 bases lay outside the gene matches. This CDR3 region has 14 residues. This CDR3 is CSAPTSGRGYEQYF. The CDR3 region has the DNA TGCAGTGCCCCTACTAGCGGGAGGGGCTACGAGCAGTACTTC.

In its sample, this clonotype was seen many times. V usage is TRBV20-1 and J usage is TRBJ2-2; D may be TRBD2 (5 bases). Germline CDR1 reads DFQATT; CDR2 reads SNEGSKA (reference sequence). CDR3 length equals 12 residues. V was shortened by 6 bases and J by 5 bases, with 10 bases between the two germline ends. For the CDR3, the DNA is TGCAGTGCCTCCGGCGGGACCGGGGAGCTGTTTTTT. Protein: CSASGGTGELFF.

This clonotype came up many times. The chain employs TRBV6-5 and TRBJ2-3; maybe TRBD2 (5 bases). The germline V gene encodes CDR1 MNHEY and CDR2 SVGAGI. This CDR3 region has 15 residues. The V gene lost 3 bases and the J gene lost 1 base, with 11 bases spanning the gap. DNA of the CDR3: TGTGCCAGCAGTTATCTCGCGGAGGGCACAGATACGCAGTATTTT. It is translated as CASSYLAEGTDTQYF.

This clonotype was counted many times. The chain couples TRBV21-1 to TRBJ2-5; the table's TRBD1 call for D was not verified on the DNA. TRBV21-1 is assigned pseudogene status. The CDR3 runs to 14 residues. The CDR3, as DNA: TGTGCCAGCAGCCATACGAGGGGTCAAGAGACCCAGTACTTC. It specifies CASSHTRGQETQYF.

This clonotype was observed many times. This chain links TRBV7-2 with TRBJ2-1; 8 bases match TRBD1. The CDR3 is 15 amino acids. CDR1 SGHTA and CDR2 FQGNSA come from the germline V gene. Losses at the gene ends were 0 bases for V and 8 bases for J; bases not matched to a gene: 6. In nucleotides, the CDR3 is TGTGCCAGCAGCTTAGCGGCAGGGGGCGACCATGAGCAGTTCTTC. It codes for CASSLAAGGDHEQFF.

This clonotype has at least ten counts. This chain connects TRBV15 to TRBJ2-1, with 9 bases aligning to TRBD2. Trimming took 0 bases from V and 0 from J; bases not matched to a gene: 6. The CDR3 length is 18 residues. Germline CDR1 and CDR2: LNHNV and YYDKDF (reference sequence). This CDR3 is CATSREANSGSSYNEQFF. The CDR3 region has the DNA TGTGCCACCAGCAGAGAGGCGAATAGCGGGAGCTCCTACAATGAGCAGTTCTTC.

This clonotype was picked up many times. The gene calls are TRBV20-1 and TRBJ2-1; TRBD2 matches at 7 bases. The CDR3 contains 16 residues. CDR1 and CDR2 (germline): DFQATT, SNEGSKA (reference sequence). With V trimmed by 5 bases and J by 1 base, 11 bases remained unmatched. The CDR3 region is CSAPHPSAGSYNEQFF. The DNA of the CDR3 is TGCAGTGCTCCTCACCCTTCAGCGGGGTCCTACAATGAGCAGTTCTTC.

This clonotype was recorded many times. V usage is TRBV4-2 and J usage is TRBJ1-1; TRBD1 might be the D (5 bases). Per the germline V gene, CDR1 is LGHNA and CDR2 is YNFKEQ. This CDR3 is 15 amino acids long. The germline V and J ends were trimmed by 3 bases and 3 bases, with 14 bases remaining between them. CDR3 protein: CASSQVLGGDTEAFF. The CDR3 coding sequence is TGTGCCAGCAGCCAGGTTTTGGGGGGGGACACTGAAGCTTTCTTT.

This clonotype has at least ten counts. The V call is TRBV4-3, the J call TRBJ2-7; 9 nucleotides agree with TRBD2. The V and J ends lost 2 bases and 1 base, in that order; junction bases with no gene match: 12. This CDR3 is built from 18 residues. Per the germline V gene, CDR1 is LGHNA and CDR2 is YSLEER. The DNA for the CDR3 is TGCGCCAGCAGCCAATCCCTCCCGCGGGAGGGCTTTTCCTACGAGCAGTACTTC. This encodes CASSQSLPREGFSYEQYF.

This clonotype was picked up many times. The chain links TRBV27 to TRBJ1-2; 10 bases align to TRBD1. Trimming removed 5 bases from V and 0 bases from J; junction bases left unmatched: 15. Germline CDR1 reads MNHEY; CDR2 reads SMNVEV (reference sequence). This CDR3 is 19 amino acids long. CDR3 DNA sequence: TGTGCCAGCAGTAAAATCGCCGGGGACAGGGGTAGCGCTAACTATGGCTACACCTTC. This gives the protein CASSKIAGDRGSANYGYTF.

In this sample, this clonotype turned up many times. The chain joins TRBV15 to TRBJ2-7; D gene ambiguous. V was cut by 3 bases and J by 2 bases, with 8 bases left in between. Germline CDR1 LNHNV, CDR2 YYDKDF (reference sequence). The CDR3 covers 13 residues. CDR3 residues: CATSRAAAYEQYF. Written as DNA, the CDR3 is TGTGCCACCAGCAGGGCGGCTGCCTACGAGCAGTACTTC.

This clonotype was counted many times. J is TRBJ2-5 and V is TRBV20-1; no firm D call. V gave up 0 bases and J gave up 2 bases, with 7 bases separating them. CDR1 is DFQATT, CDR2 SNEGSKA, per germline (reference sequence). CDR3 length: 13 residues. The CDR3 protein is CSARDQVQETQYF. The DNA of the CDR3 is TGCAGTGCTAGAGATCAAGTTCAAGAGACCCAGTACTTC.

This clonotype was observed many times. V and J are TRBV6-5 and TRBJ1-6; TRBD1 matches 9 bases. Trimming took 4 bases from V and 6 from J; bases not matched to a gene: 7. The CDR3 is 16 amino acids. The germline V gene encodes CDR1 MNHEY and CDR2 SVGAGI. CDR3 amino acids: CASSSEQGATNSPLHF. In DNA form, the CDR3 reads TGTGCCAGCAGTTCAGAACAGGGGGCTACTAATTCACCCCTCCACTTT.

This clonotype was recorded many times. V and J are TRBV6-1 and TRBJ2-7; unclear D gene. V dropped 3 bases and J dropped 1 base, with 10 bases sitting between them. The CDR3 is 14 amino acids. CDR1 is MNHNS, CDR2 SASEGT, per germline. For the CDR3, the DNA is TGTGCCAGCAGTGAGTCAGGTAATTCCTACGAGCAGTACTTC. Its translation: CASSESGNSYEQYF.

This clonotype has a count of ten or more. The V call is TRBV20-1, the J call TRBJ2-5; D might be TRBD2 (6 bases). CDR1 and CDR2 (germline): DFQATT, SNEGSKA (reference sequence). Trimming took off 2 bases at V and 4 bases at J, with 11 bases between the two ends. The CDR3 is made up of 13 amino acids. The CDR3 DNA follows: TGCAGTGCTAGAATTCGGGGAGGAGAGACCCAGTACTTC. Its translation: CSARIRGGETQYF.

The table lists this clonotype with many counts. This chain connects TRBV12-3 or TRBV12-4 to TRBJ2-7, with D hard to call. The CDR3 is 12 residues long. The V gene lost 5 bases and the J gene lost 6 bases, with 11 bases spanning the gap. Here the CDR3 reads CASSHPASEQYF. In DNA form, the CDR3 reads TGTGCCAGCAGTCACCCTGCCAGCGAGCAGTACTTC.

Many counts were recorded for this clonotype. This chain joins TRBV29-1 and TRBJ2-5, with D perhaps matching TRBD1 (5 bases). V lost 7 bases and J 4 bases, leaving 22 bases between the germline ends. There are 15 residues in the CDR3. Per the germline V gene, CDR1 is SQVTM and CDR2 is ANQGSEA. The CDR3 protein is CSGGPTQGIPETQYF. The CDR3 DNA reads TGCAGCGGGGGTCCGACTCAGGGAATCCCAGAGACCCAGTACTTC.

In this sample, this clonotype turned up many times. The rearrangement joins TRBV11-1 to TRBJ2-2, with D possibly being TRBD2 (6 bases). CDR1 is SGHAT, CDR2 FQDESV, per germline (reference sequence). The CDR3 runs to 14 residues. V lost 6 bases to trimming and J lost 6 bases, with 14 bases between them. CDR3 amino acids: CASSQLREAGELFF. The CDR3 coding sequence is TGTGCCAGCAGTCAGCTCAGGGAGGCCGGGGAGCTGTTTTTT. Looking up the rest from reference TRBV11-1 and TRBJ2-2 gives the full variable domain: EAEVAQSPRYKITEKSQAVAFWCDPISGHATLYWYRQILGQGPELLVQFQDESVVDDSQLPKDRFSAERLKGVDSTLKIQPAELGDSAMYLCASSQLREAGELFFGEGSRLTVL.

This clonotype was observed at least ten times. This chain uses TRBV6-6 with TRBJ2-5; D gene uncertain. Per germline, CDR1 MNHNY and CDR2 SVGAGI (reference sequence). Trimming removed 2 bases at V and 9 bases at J, with 10 bases between. The CDR3 loop spans 12 amino acids. The CDR3 sequence is CASSYLLASQYF. The CDR3 nucleotides are TGTGCCAGCAGTTACCTGCTTGCTTCCCAGTACTTC.

The sample holds many counts of this clonotype. V usage is TRBV4-1 and J usage is TRBJ1-5, with 10 bases matching TRBD1. Germline V gives CDR1 MGHRA, CDR2 YSYEKL. This CDR3 contains 14 residues. The V segment lost 6 bases and the J segment 7 bases; nucleotides outside the gene matches: 6. The CDR3 DNA sequence: TGCGCCAGCAGTGCCGGGACAGGGGACCAGCCCCAGCATTTT. Translating it yields CASSAGTGDQPQHF.

This clonotype has ten or more counts. The chain has TRBV4-1 and TRBJ2-7; 9 bases agree with TRBD2. This CDR3 is built from 16 residues. The trim removed 0 bases at V and 4 bases at J, leaving 7 bases unmatched. Per the germline V gene, CDR1 is MGHRA and CDR2 is YSYEKL. CDR3 DNA: TGCGCCAGCAGCCAAGATCTTCGGACTAGCGTTTACGAGCAGTACTTC. Its protein product is CASSQDLRTSVYEQYF.